Listed below are T cell receptor beta chains from one sample, sequenced in a study of early stage breast cancer tumors. Data came from immunoSEQ multiplex PCR; TCRdb stores just in-frame clones and leaves some out. The repertoire has roughly 60,000 clones, 65% to 80% of them found once; the top ten carry about 3.7%. Sequenced sample: blood. These receptor sequences come from a person aged 25 to 39 with breast cancer. CDR3s include the opening cysteine and the closing phenylalanine or tryptophan. A D gene is named only where the DNA matches it firmly. Clone size appears in some rows only: once, few, many, or a class for an expanded clone.

len,d_gene,v_gene,abundance,j_gene,CDR3aa,CDR3nt
17,TRBD2,TRBV5-6,.,TRBJ2-7,CASSLTARLAGLYEQYF,TGTGCCAGCAGCTTGACGGCGCGACTAGCGGGTTTATACGAGCAGTACTTC
14,.,TRBV10-3,.,TRBJ2-3,CAISGRQAPDTQYF,TGTGCCATCAGTGGGAGACAGGCGCCTGATACGCAGTATTTT
15,.,TRBV4-2,.,TRBJ1-5,CASSQDGQSNQPQHF,TGTGCCAGCAGCCAAGATGGACAGAGCAATCAGCCCCAGCATTTT
16,.,TRBV19,.,TRBJ1-3,CASSLGGKSGGNTIYF,TGTGCCAGTAGCCTCGGTGGGAAAAGCGGTGGAAACACCATATATTTT
15,.,TRBV13,.,TRBJ1-1,CASSFTGTPDTEAFF,TGTGCCAGCAGCTTTACCGGGACACCCGACACTGAAGCTTTCTTT
16,.,TRBV19,.,TRBJ1-5,CASSMERRDPNQPQHF,TGTGCCAGTAGTATGGAGCGGCGGGATCCCAATCAGCCCCAGCATTTT
15,TRBD2,TRBV19,once,TRBJ2-7,CASSLGGGATYEQYF,TGTGCCAGTAGCCTGGGGGGGGGAGCTACCTACGAGCAGTACTTC
15,TRBD2,TRBV27,.,TRBJ2-7,CASSPSGGLSYEQYF,TGTGCCAGCAGTCCCTCGGGGGGGCTCTCCTACGAGCAGTACTTC
12,.,TRBV6-5,once,TRBJ1-6,CASSPGSSPLHF,TGTGCCAGCAGTCCAGGGAGTTCACCCCTCCACTTT
18,TRBD2,TRBV7-3,.,TRBJ2-2,CASSLPGTSGVNTGELFF,TGTGCCAGCAGCCTACCAGGGACTAGCGGAGTGAACACCGGGGAGCTGTTTTTT
14,.,TRBV6-5,few,TRBJ2-7,CASSYSGRAHEQYF,TGTGCCAGCAGTTACTCCGGTCGTGCCCACGAGCAGTACTTC
14,TRBD1,TRBV6-1,.,TRBJ1-2,CASSEGDRDYGYTF,TGTGCCAGCAGTGAGGGGGACAGGGACTATGGCTACACCTTC
11,.,TRBV9,.,TRBJ2-3,CASSVVDTQYF,TGTGCCAGCAGCGTAGTCGATACGCAGTATTTT
15,TRBD2,TRBV10-2,.,TRBJ2-1,CASNQGTSGRNEQFF,TGCGCCAGCAACCAGGGGACTAGCGGGAGAAATGAGCAGTTCTTC
15,.,TRBV9,once,TRBJ2-7,CASSVGGTPLYEQYF,TGTGCCAGCAGCGTAGGAGGGACTCCACTCTACGAGCAGTACTTC
13,.,TRBV30,.,TRBJ1-5,CAWRTNSNQPQHF,TGTGCCTGGAGAACGAATAGCAATCAGCCCCAGCATTTT
14,.,TRBV27,.,TRBJ1-2,CASSLRGPGYGYTF,TGTGCCAGCAGTTTACGGGGTCCAGGTTATGGCTACACCTTC
15,TRBD2,TRBV11-2,.,TRBJ2-1,CASSSSSGTYNEQFF,TGTGCCAGCAGCTCCTCTAGCGGGACCTACAATGAGCAGTTCTTC
15,TRBD1,TRBV19,.,TRBJ2-1,CASMGRDRALTEQFF,TGTGCCAGTATGGGGCGGGACAGGGCTCTCACAGAGCAGTTCTTC
18,TRBD2,TRBV18,.,TRBJ2-1,CASSPPSFRRDYFHEQFF,TGTGCCAGCTCACCACCCTCCTTTCGGCGGGACTATTTCCATGAGCAGTTCTTC
12,TRBD1,TRBV27,.,TRBJ1-2,CATGGFNYGYTF,TGTGCCACAGGGGGATTCAACTATGGCTACACCTTC
16,TRBD2,TRBV2,.,TRBJ2-1,CASSLRGLAGVNEQFF,TGTGCCAGCAGCCTCCGGGGACTAGCGGGAGTCAATGAGCAGTTCTTC
11,.,TRBV30,once,TRBJ2-4,CAWSARDIQYF,TGTGCCTGGAGTGCTAGAGACATTCAGTACTTC
14,.,TRBV7-3,.,TRBJ2-3,CASSPSDRGDTQYF,TGTGCCAGCAGCCCATCGGATCGGGGAGATACGCAGTATTTT
14,TRBD1,TRBV6-5,.,TRBJ1-3,CASMEGARGNTIYF,TGTGCCAGCATGGAGGGGGCAAGAGGAAACACCATATATTTT
12,.,TRBV30,.,TRBJ2-5,CAWSGGQETQYF,TGTGCCTGGAGTGGTGGCCAAGAGACCCAGTACTTC
15,.,TRBV5-4,few,TRBJ1-6,CASSLGVGANSPLHF,TGTGCCAGCAGCTTAGGAGTAGGGGCAAATTCACCCCTCCACTTT
11,.,TRBV5-6,.,TRBJ2-1,CASSLERLQFF,TGTGCCAGCAGCTTGGAACGGTTGCAGTTCTTC
15,.,TRBV5-7,.,TRBJ2-1,CASSEDTPLFEGQFF,TGTGCCAGCAGCGAGGACACCCCACTTTTTGAGGGGCAGTTCTTC
15,.,TRBV5-6,.,TRBJ1-5,CASSRRGRPNQPQHF,TGTGCCAGCAGCCGACGAGGACGGCCCAATCAGCCCCAGCATTTT
14,.,TRBV5-6,.,TRBJ1-2,CASSLESGNYGYTF,TGTGCCAGCAGCTTGGAAAGCGGTAACTATGGCTACACCTTC
15,TRBD1,TRBV15,.,TRBJ1-3,CATTEGQRFGNTIYF,TGTGCCACCACCGAGGGACAGCGTTTTGGAAACACCATATATTTT
15,TRBD2,TRBV10-3,.,TRBJ2-7,CATTMTSGSVYEQYF,TGTGCCACCACCATGACTAGCGGGAGTGTGTACGAGCAGTACTTC
12,.,TRBV7-9,.,TRBJ2-7,CASRPSPYEQYF,TGTGCCAGCAGGCCAAGCCCCTACGAGCAGTACTTC
18,TRBD1,TRBV5-4,.,TRBJ2-7,CASSSTGGPRRVSYEQYF,TGTGCCAGCAGCTCGACAGGGGGTCCTCGTCGGGTCTCCTACGAGCAGTACTTC
19,TRBD2,TRBV5-1,.,TRBJ2-1,CASSLGRTSGSSWPNEQFF,TGCGCCAGCAGCTTGGGGAGGACTAGCGGGAGTTCGTGGCCAAATGAGCAGTTCTTC
14,.,TRBV7-9,.,TRBJ2-7,CASSLDMLGDEQYF,TGTGCCAGCAGCTTAGACATGTTGGGAGACGAGCAGTACTTC
10,.,TRBV20-1,.,TRBJ1-1,CSAHGPEAFF,TGCAGTGCCCATGGCCCCGAAGCTTTCTTT
16,TRBD2,TRBV11-2,.,TRBJ2-3,CASSLEGLAGVDTQYF,TGTGCCAGCAGCTTAGAGGGACTAGCGGGAGTAGATACGCAGTATTTT